This T cell receptor (beta chain) is from a study of blood T cell repertoires in COVID-19. Background on the study: The United States, Italy and Spain provided the acute and convalescent COVID-19 samples. The cDNA or gDNA used as material had been derived from T cells, B-cell-depleted T cells, or PBMCs.

V lost 3 bases to trimming and J lost 3 bases; unmatched junction nucleotides: 10. Per germline, CDR1 DFQATT and CDR2 SNEGSKA (reference sequence). The CDR3 totals 17 residues. Per the study methods: Reference gene primer amplification in the assay estimated nucleated cell counts. Sequencing was performed with immunoSEQ multiplex PCR; in TCRdb, only in-frame clones are kept and a portion is missing. V, J and clone size are taken as reported in that table, and D and trimming were inferred from the DNA itself. The data contain about 100,000 clones, over 65% of them singletons. The sequencing input was peripheral blood. This sequence joins TRBV20-1 and TRBJ2-1; 11 bases align to TRBD2. This TCR came from a human donor in a cohort sampled during active COVID-19. CDR3 sequence: CSASPLSGRANYNEQFF. CDR3 coding DNA: TGCAGTGCTAGTCCCCTTAGCGGGAGGGCCAACTACAATGAGCAGTTCTTC.